This TCR beta chain is from a study of B cell selection in AIRE deficiency. V shed 6 bases, J shed 9 bases, and the junction held 8 bases outside the gene matches. Germline V CDR1 and CDR2: WSHSY, SAAADI. The CDR3 consists of 14 residues. Study-level results: Approximately 32% of healthy-donor shared Treg TCRbeta sequences appeared in patient Tconv cells. Only TCRbeta was sequenced; roughly 38% of shared healthy Treg sequences appeared in Tconv. Shorter CDR3s marked shared Treg sequences, biased toward few non-templated insertions. Of 3,000 to 4,000 shared Treg TCRbeta sequences, 31.6% were healthy-donor-only and about 9.6% patient-only.

Repertoires were generated with immunoSEQ multiplex PCR, while TCRdb's copy carries only in-frame clones and drops some. This sample has around 22,000 clones, with around nine tenths found just once. For this clone: Its antigen is undetermined.

The regulatory T cell sort gate was CD4+CD25hiCD127low/negative. This sequence joins TRBV10-2 and TRBJ1-6; 7 bases are a match to TRBD1. The sample comprised CD4+CD25+ Tregs sorted from PBMCs. The TCR comes from a human donor in good health. CDR3 amino acids: CASSGQGEGSPLHF. In nucleotides, the CDR3 is TGCGCCAGCAGCGGGCAGGGGGAGGGTTCACCCCTCCACTTT.